This T cell receptor beta chain was recorded in a study of tissue T cells after allogeneic stem cell transplantation. Study outcomes and limitations: Motif-based clustering found tissue-specific repertoire signatures shared across patients, though few clones were shared. Limitations included a small, clinically heterogeneous cohort and limited sampling depth. Alloreactivity or antigen specificity of tissue TCRs was not determined; some clones might be host cells.

A remark on this clone: The antigen is unknown. Mouse gene names and germline throughout. The read comes to an end 1 residue before the CDR3 does, leaving the germline J gene to fill in the end.

TCRdb's table, derived via immunoSEQ multiplex PCR, lists solely in-frame clones and lacks some. The sample contains about 10,000 clones, roughly 44% of which appear only once. Documented time point: mouse harvest day 7 after allogeneic transplant. The graft held 10^6 splenic CD5+ T cells and 10^7 T-cell-depleted bone marrow cells. This mouse GVHD model was MHC-mismatched B6 to BALB/c, profiled day 7 or 14. CDR3 size: 16 residues. The V gene's germline CDR1 is SGHLS and CDR2 HYDKME. Trimming cost V 4 bases and J 1 base; bases outside gene matches: 5. The sample taken for sequencing was skin. The sequence came from a female BALB/c mouse given C57BL/6 T cells with graft-versus-host disease after an allogeneic hematopoietic cell transplant. The rearrangement uses TRBV12-2 and TRBJ2-3; TRBD2 aligns across 12 bases. The CDR3 loop is CASSLRDWGGAETLYF. Incomplete CDR3 DNA: TGTGCCAGCTCGCTCCGGGACTGGGGGGGTGCAGAAACGCTGTAT.